This T cell receptor (beta chain) was sequenced during a study of vaccination effects on CD4 cells after COVID-19 (dated by TCRdb to 2022 to 2024). About the study as a whole: Across the study, the median time from the second dose to post-vaccine sampling was 72 days (range 14 to 241). The study compared SARS-CoV-2 spike-specific CD4+ TCR repertoires before and after mRNA vaccination in COVID-19 convalescent patients and infection-naive vaccine recipients. A total of approximately 9 COVID-19 convalescent patients and a handful of SARS-CoV-2-naive healthy vaccine recipients were included in the full study. The Oncomine TCR Beta short-read assay on an Illumina iSeq 100 was used to sequence cultures from other donors in the study.

Of note for this clone: The antigen it binds to is not known. Per-base quality was not reported, and no clone a single base away is much larger than it.

The CDR1 and CDR2 encoded by the germline V gene are SGHDN and FVKESK. The CDR3 runs 13 amino acids, cysteine and valine included. Just CDR3 DNA is preserved here, 39 bases in frame from base 1. V lost 3 bases and J lost 12 bases; the stretch between them is 18 bases long. Libraries were constructed by the immunoSEQ multiplex PCR assay. DNA from the cultured and isolated CD4+ T cells underwent TCR beta CDR3 sequencing. In the source study's methods: Non-productive TCR sequences were removed and reads were trimmed to the CDR3 region, keeping CDR3s of at least 7 amino acids. Antigen-specific clonotypes were identified using the MANAFEST web app by comparison of expansion in peptide wells against reference cultures. To be called positive, a clone needed expansion at FDR<0.05 compared with the reference and with all other wells, an odds ratio greater than 5, and a frequency greater than 0.1% in two replicate wells. Cross-reactive clonotypes were defined as significantly expanded in SARS-CoV-2 spike wells and in at least one common cold coronavirus spike condition. Using the stringdist R package, CDR3 similarity was measured by Levenshtein distance, and unrooted trees were constructed with ape in R 3.6.1. Held by TCRdb, this immuneACCESS table contains in-frame sequences only and omits some clones. Under half of the omission traces to an unresolved V gene where checked; the cause of the rest is unknown. V, J and clone size are those of that table, while D and trimming were read from the DNA. The sample yields some 61,000 clones; about 80% were counted once. The top ten constitute 0.9% to 1% of the sample.

What the work shows at the level of the full study, not this receptor alone: Clones induced by infection and clones induced by vaccination both contracted markedly at late timepoints after vaccination, which fits with T cell responses waning over time. The study was limited by a small number of convalescent patients, and early post-infection timepoints were lacking. Among healthy vaccine recipients, nearly all vaccine-induced clones were SARS-CoV-2 mono-reactive, and only 1 of 255 was cross-reactive with common cold coronaviruses.

To identify antigen-specific CD4+ T cell clonotypes by their expansion, the ViraFEST assay first stimulated PBMC with viral peptide pools and then applied TCR sequencing. After around ten days of culture, CD4+ T cells were isolated with the EasySep CD4+ T cell isolation kit. Two doses of either the BNT162b2 or the mRNA-1273 mRNA SARS-CoV-2 vaccine were administered to participants. Negative nucleocapsid antibody results before and after vaccination confirmed that the healthy vaccine recipients had no prior SARS-CoV-2 infection. Over 1.5 million PBMC per well were cultured with about 10 ug/ml peptides in IMDM containing approximately 4.7% human AB serum, about 9 IU/ml IL-2 and gentamicin. Half of the culture medium was replaced with fresh IL-2-containing medium on days 3 and 7. Unless otherwise noted, each peptide stimulation condition was cultured in triplicate wells. Using Ficoll-Paque Plus gradient centrifugation, PBMC were separated from whole blood and then either used fresh or cryopreserved at -140C. The overlapping peptide pools covered the spike proteins of SARS-CoV-2 as well as those of the common cold coronaviruses HCoV-NL63, HCoV-OC43 and HCoV-229E. Genomic DNA was extracted from cultured CD4+ T cells with the QIAamp micro DNA kit.

The TCR comes from a human donor who received a COVID-19 vaccine. Specimen: CD4+ T cells from PBMCs cultured with HCoV-OC43 spike peptides, collected after COVID-19 vaccination. Reading the label with the study, this specimen's cell subset or site is: HCoV-OC43 spike overlapping peptide pool stimulation. The sequence links TRBV14 to TRBJ2-7; a tentative D match to TRBD1 spans 6 bases. The CDR3 is CASSQSGQQRRYV. At the DNA level, the sequence is TGTGCCAGCAGCCAGTCAGGACAGCAGAGGCGGTACGTC.